The rows below give T cell receptor beta chains drawn from one sample of a study of blood T cells in healthy people across ages. TCRdb re-called the 5' RACE reads with MiXCR, one entry per CDR3 protein. Among 600,000 to 850,000 distinct CDR3 sequences listed, around 25% were seen once. This sample was also put to use in a study of T cells of mothers and their children.

The material sequenced was blood. These receptors were taken from a boy aged 5 to 17 in good health. The conserved cysteine and the conserved F or W are not part of the CDR3 here. Size values are once, few and many counts, or a class for expanded clones, and some rows have none.

9 | TRBJ1-1 | TRBV3-1 | many | ASSQETEAF
12 | TRBJ2-7 | TRBV20-1 | few | SARVRGQGHEQY
14 | TRBJ2-5 | TRBV3-1 | . | ASSQGLGGSTETQY
11 | TRBJ2-3 | TRBV11-2 | . | ASSLATSDTQY
14 | TRBJ1-3 | TRBV3-1 | . | ASSQIRKPSGNTIY
12 | TRBJ1-1 | TRBV19 | . | ASSISTMNTEAF
14 | TRBJ2-4 | TRBV13 | . | ASSLANRGTKNIQY
12 | TRBJ2-7 | TRBV10-3 | . | AIRGGRATYEQY
11 | TRBJ2-3 | TRBV11-1 | . | ASSILLGDTQY
14 | TRBJ2-1 | TRBV7-8 | . | ASSLSTGGPHNEQF
18 | TRBJ2-1 | TRBV7-3 | . | ASSLMGMGTSGGRYNEQF
12 | TRBJ1-2 | TRBV3-1 | few | ASSQYLGDYGYT
12 | TRBJ2-7 | TRBV28 | many | ASSLRDSSYEQY
10 | . | TRBV6-6 | . | ASGISSYEQY
12 | TRBJ2-5 | TRBV12-3/TRBV12-4 | . | ASSLGPGFKTQY
9 | . | TRBV27 | . | ASSSLDEQF
12 | TRBJ1-1 | TRBV7-9 | few | ASSKSDRFTEAF
15 | TRBJ2-5 | TRBV3-1 | . | ASSQVAGLASKETQY
12 | TRBJ1-2 | TRBV5-5 | . | ASSLNGVDYGNT
13 | . | TRBV10-3 | few | AISADRGGFNEQY
14 | TRBJ2-2 | TRBV4-3 | . | ASSQSYRGATGELF
17 | TRBJ2-5 | TRBV11-2 | few | ASSLDPKRGLAGGETQY